This T cell receptor (beta chain) is from a study of shared clonotypes between healthy human individuals. Study summary: Every donor yielded three CD4 naive, three CD4 memory, two CD8 naive and one CD8 memory plate.

Sorted-subset replicate PCR reactions were performed with about 200 ng DNA, corresponding to about 32,000 T cell genomes. The method was immunoSEQ multiplex PCR; TCRdb's version includes in-frame clones alone and lacks a portion of them. Of 2 million to 3 million clones listed, roughly 93% are singletons. Germline CDR1 and CDR2: MNHEY and SVGAGI. V trimming: 6 bases; J trimming: 5 bases; junction bases outside the gene matches: 8. This CDR3 spans 14 amino acids. Study-wide results and caveats: Clonotype sharing across donors was expected to vary with sequencing depth. Non-shared clonotypes displayed generation probabilities falling below those of clonotypes present in all four donors.

This clone showed up just once. Its matching antigen is unknown. The receptor was derived from a man aged 18 to 30 in good health. Some clones in this sample may be carry-over from other donors' samples. The gene calls are TRBV6-5 and TRBJ1-2; TRBD1 agrees at 8 bases. Sequences were obtained from naive CD4+ T cells from PBMCs. Subset in this sample: CD45RA+ positively selected. The CDR3 nucleotides are TGTGCCAGCAGCGACCGAGGACAGGGATATGGCTACACCTTC. Translation gives CASSDRGQGYGYTF.